This entry features one TCR beta chain sequence. This record comes from a study of blood T cells in healthy people across ages. Donors each provided roughly 9.6 milliliters of peripheral blood. Then a second PCR, running roughly 7 to 11 cycles, was carried out with a sample-barcoded 5' primer and a J-beta primer mix. TCRdb itself ran the 5' RACE reads through MiXCR, one entry per CDR3 protein. The repertoire includes more than 1,000,000 distinct CDR3 sequences, approximately 26% of them detected once, and 0.65% to 0.75% sits in the top ten. This CDR3 spans 16 amino acids. Germline V CDR1 and CDR2: MNHNS, SASEGT. The V end lost 4 bases, the J end lost 0 bases, and 12 bases lay between the germline ends. These data were likewise used in another study, on T cells of mothers and their children. This second study says: Related and unrelated pairs show TCR recombination output that thymic selection shapes similarly.

V usage is TRBV6-1 and J usage is TRBJ1-4; weak D call: TRBD1 (6 bases). The receptor was derived from a girl aged 2-15 years in good health. Material for sequencing was blood. The CDR3: CASSGGHLTTNEKLFF. In DNA form, the CDR3 reads TGTGCCAGCAGTGGGGGGCACCTCACAACTAATGAAAAACTGTTTTTT.